This T cell receptor (beta chain) was observed in a study of PD-1 blockade in classical Hodgkin lymphoma. This clone has only one observation. Time point of the sample: cycle 4 day 1 (C4D1), after around six weeks of nivolumab. Autologous stem cell transplantation was followed by relapse in every patient, and brentuximab vedotin exposure varied. The V end lost 5 bases, the J end lost 0 bases, and 10 bases lay between the germline ends. CDR1 is PRHDT, CDR2 FYEKMQ, per germline (reference sequence). The CDR3 is 14 amino acids. TCRdb's copy holds only in-frame clones and misses some; the assay was immunoSEQ multiplex PCR. The table has tens of thousands of clones, approximately 90% seen once.

The source is a human donor with classical Hodgkin lymphoma. Sequenced material: peripheral blood mononuclear cells (PBMCs), taken before the fourth cycle of nivolumab. This chain links TRBV13 with TRBJ2-5; D unclear. The CDR3 loop reads CASSHAAYQETQYF. The CDR3, as DNA: TGTGCCAGCAGCCACGCCGCGTACCAAGAGACCCAGTACTTC.